The 13 T cell receptor beta chains given below trace back to one sample, sequenced in a study of blood T cell repertoires in COVID-19. The assay was immunoSEQ multiplex PCR, and TCRdb's table has in-frame clones only and misses some. Here the sample spans tens of thousands of clones, around 82% being singletons. Sequences were obtained from peripheral blood. The receptors were sampled from a man between 65 and 85 years old with acute or convalescent COVID-19.

The chain links TRBV6-5 to TRBJ2-1; TRBD2 is a possible D gene (5 bases). V lost 8 bases and J 5 bases, leaving 19 bases between the germline ends. Germline V gives CDR1 MNHEY, CDR2 SVGAGI. The CDR3 is made up of 15 amino acids. CDR3 DNA sequence: TGTGCCAGCCGGAGGATAGCTCTCGCCGACAATGAGCAGTTCTTC. Protein: CASRRIALADNEQFF.

V and J are TRBV4-3 and TRBJ1-1; D uncertain. CDR1 is LGHNA and CDR2 is YSLEER in the germline V gene. The CDR3 sequence is 14 residues long. Trimming took 1 base from V and 4 from J, leaving 10 bases between them. The CDR3 sequence: CASSQVHRRTEAFF. The CDR3 nucleotides read TGCGCCAGCAGCCAAGTACATCGTCGCACTGAAGCTTTCTTT.

This chain uses TRBV27 with TRBJ2-5; 10 nucleotides agree with TRBD2. The CDR3 totals 14 residues. From germline, CDR1 is MNHEY and CDR2 SMNVEV (reference sequence). With 6 bases clipped from V and 1 base from J, the junction kept 2 bases outside the gene matches. The CDR3 DNA sequence: TGTGCCAGCAGGACTAGCGGGCGCCAAGAGACCCAGTACTTC. As protein: CASRTSGRQETQYF.

The chain couples TRBV27 to TRBJ2-4, with D maybe TRBD1 (5 bases). CDR1 MNHEY and CDR2 SMNVEV come from the germline V gene (reference sequence). The germline V and J ends were trimmed by 3 bases and 0 bases, with 9 bases remaining between them. The CDR3 loop spans 15 amino acids. CDR3 residues: CASSFNRGAKNIQYF. Written as DNA, the CDR3 is TGTGCCAGCAGTTTTAATAGGGGAGCCAAAAACATTCAGTACTTC.

The rearrangement joins TRBV28 to TRBJ2-3, with D possibly TRBD2 on 5 matching bases. This CDR3 comprises 13 residues. Germline loops: CDR1 MDHEN, CDR2 SYDVKM. The germline V and J ends were trimmed by 11 bases and 2 bases, with 14 bases remaining between them. Here the CDR3 reads CAAEAELTDTQYF. Written as DNA, the CDR3 is TGTGCCGCCGAAGCGGAACTCACAGATACGCAGTATTTT.

The J gene is TRBJ2-3, the V gene TRBV5-8, with a tentative D call TRBD2 (6 bases). V shed 1 base and J shed 0 bases, with 9 bases lying between them. Germline CDR1 and CDR2: SGHTS and YDEGEE. CDR3 length: 15 residues. CDR3 sequence (DNA): TGTGCCAGCAGCTTGTCAGGGACTAGCACAGATACGCAGTATTTT. Translating gives CASSLSGTSTDTQYF.

This chain joins TRBV9 and TRBJ2-5; D is possibly TRBD2 (5 bases). The CDR3 is made up of 14 amino acids. The germline V gene encodes CDR1 SGDLS and CDR2 YYNGEE. Trimming cost V 4 bases and J 4 bases, with 14 bases left between them. The DNA of the CDR3 is TGTGCCAGCAGCCCCCCGGAGGTGGGAGAGACCCAGTACTTC. The encoded protein is CASSPPEVGETQYF.

V usage is TRBV11-3 and J usage is TRBJ2-2; maybe TRBD1 (5 bases). The CDR3 extends over 13 amino acids. The germline V gene has CDR1 SGHNT and CDR2 YENEEA. Trimming pared 5 bases from V and 5 bases from J, leaving 9 bases between. CDR3 nucleotides: TGTGCCAGCAGCATCAGGGATACCGGGGAGCTGTTTTTT. This translates into CASSIRDTGELFF.

The V gene is TRBV5-5, the J gene TRBJ2-1; 10 positions match TRBD2. Germline CDR1 SGHKS, CDR2 YYEKEE (reference sequence). CDR3 length: 17 amino acids. V trimming: 0 bases; J trimming: 4 bases; junction bases outside the gene matches: 7. The CDR3 DNA follows: TGTGCCAGCAGCTTGGATCCTAGCGGGAGTTTTTACAATGAGCAGTTCTTC. The encoded protein is CASSLDPSGSFYNEQFF.

The chain couples TRBV19 to TRBJ1-2, with D maybe TRBD1 (6 bases). CDR3 length: 16 residues. The V gene's germline CDR1 is LNHDA and CDR2 SQIVND (reference sequence). The germline V and J ends were trimmed by 7 bases and 3 bases, with 21 bases remaining between them. The CDR3 protein is CASTMGGTSGHYGYTF. CDR3 nucleotides: TGTGCCAGTACCATGGGGGGGACATCCGGCCACTATGGCTACACCTTC.

This clone was seen only once. The rearrangement uses TRBV6-5 and TRBJ2-7; 9 nucleotides line up with TRBD1. This CDR3 is built from 14 residues. The V gene end was trimmed by 6 bases and the J gene end by 5 bases; junction bases not matched to a gene: 8. CDR1 and CDR2 from the germline V gene are MNHEY and SVGAGI. The CDR3 loop is CASRPGTGPDEQYF. The CDR3 nucleotides are TGTGCCAGCAGACCCGGGACAGGGCCAGACGAGCAGTACTTC.

The chain carries TRBV3-1 (or the pseudogene TRBV3-2) and TRBJ2-1; perhaps TRBD1 as D (5 bases). The CDR3 spans 14 residues. CDR1 and CDR2 from the germline V gene are LGHDT and YNNKEL (reference sequence). V was pared by 8 bases and J by 5 bases, with 16 bases between. DNA for the CDR3: TGTGCCAGCCTGAACTCCGACAGTGACAATGAGCAGTTCTTC. Translated, it gives CASLNSDSDNEQFF.

This chain connects TRBV24-1 to TRBJ2-2; a weak D match, TRBD1 (6 bases). The germline V and J ends were trimmed by 8 bases and 5 bases, with 14 bases remaining between them. CDR3 length: 14 residues. From germline, CDR1 is KGHDR and CDR2 SFDVKD. CDR3 amino acids: CATKSDRQTGELFF. The CDR3, as DNA: TGTGCCACCAAATCGGACAGACAGACCGGGGAGCTGTTTTTT.